A single sample gave rise to the 28 T cell receptor beta chains below, sequenced in a study of T cells in Graves' hyperthyroidism and ophthalmopathy. Amplification of TCR beta CDR3 regions was performed using RNA transcripts as template. A set of HTBI primers served as the primers for a first-round RT-PCR of the TCR CDR3. Via MiXCR, TCRdb re-called the multiplex PCR reads, giving one row per CDR3 protein. The sample comprises hundreds of thousands of distinct CDR3 sequences, less than 25% of which are singletons, and 34% rests with the top ten. Specimen: blood. Source of these receptors: a man younger than 45 with Graves' ophthalmopathy.

As concerns this clonotype: Mismatch with germline at one junction end may stem from a read error. The V and J genes are TRBV11-2 and TRBJ2-3; D not certain. Germline CDR1 is SGHAT and CDR2 is FQNNGV. This CDR3 comprises 16 residues. The CDR3 DNA reads TGTGCCAGCAGCTTAGGGGAAGTTCTTTACACAGATACGCGGTATTTT. It specifies CASSLGEVLYTDTRYF.

The table lists this clonotype with many counts. The J gene is TRBJ2-7, the V gene TRBV29-1, with 9 nucleotides matching TRBD1. This CDR3 is built from 14 residues. The V and J ends lost 5 bases and 0 bases, in that order; junction bases with no gene match: 5. The germline gives CDR1 SQVTM, CDR2 ANQGSEA. Here the CDR3 DNA reads TGCAGCGTTTCCGGACAGGGGAGCTCCTACGAGCAGTACTTC. Its protein is CSVSGQGSSYEQYF.

This clonotype showed up just once. This sequence joins TRBV9 and TRBJ2-7; no reliable D call. The CDR3 consists of 15 residues. CDR1 is SGDLS and CDR2 is YYNGEE in the germline V gene. V lost 3 bases and J lost 7, with 20 bases in between. CDR3 coding DNA: TGTGCCAGCAGCGGTTCAATGTCTGGGTCTTTAGAGCAGTACTTC. It is translated as CASSGSMSGSLEQYF.

The rearrangement joins TRBV24-1 to TRBJ2-2, with D tentatively TRBD1 (6 bases). In germline, CDR1 is KGHDR, CDR2 SFDVKD. The V end lost 4 bases, the J end lost 2 bases, and 13 bases lay between the germline ends. The CDR3 sequence is 16 residues long. The DNA for the CDR3 is TGTGCCACCAGTGAGCCTGGACAGAAAAACACCGGGGAGCTGTTTTTT. It encodes CATSEPGQKNTGELFF.

This chain connects TRBV7-9 to TRBJ1-1; 7 nucleotides align to TRBD1. Germline V gene lookup returns CDR1 SEHNR and CDR2 FQNEAQ (reference sequence). V dropped 2 bases and J dropped 0; count of bases not matched to a gene: 3. This CDR3 is built from 15 residues. The CDR3 nucleotides read TGTGCCAGCAGCTTACACAGGGGACTGAACACTGAAGCTTTCTTT. Residues: CASSLHRGLNTEAFF.

This clonotype was counted a few times. This likely comes from a read error, as the CDR3 has no conserved phenylalanine or tryptophan at its end. The V and J genes are TRBV28 and TRBJ2-7; 8 bases map to TRBD1. CDR3 size: 13 residues. Germline loops: CDR1 MDHEN, CDR2 SYDVKM. V dropped 6 bases and J dropped 1; count of bases not matched to a gene: 2. CDR3 protein: CASSGTGSYEQYL. In DNA form, the CDR3 reads TGTGCCAGCAGCGGGACAGGTTCCTACGAGCAGTACCTC.

This clonotype has more than one count but fewer than ten. The chain uses TRBV20-1 and TRBJ1-5; perhaps TRBD1 as D (5 bases). Trimming cost V 4 bases and J 1 base, with 17 bases left between them. Germline CDR1 is DFQATT and CDR2 is SNEGSKA (reference sequence). CDR3 length equals 16 residues. The CDR3 sequence is CSAKETGTASNQPQHF. The CDR3, as DNA: TGCAGTGCTAAAGAAACCGGGACCGCAAGCAATCAGCCCCAGCATTTT.

This clonotype has more than one count but fewer than ten. The chain uses TRBV28 and TRBJ1-3; 7 bases fit TRBD1. This CDR3 contains 15 residues. The V and J ends lost 6 bases and 0 bases, in that order; junction bases with no gene match: 5. The V gene's germline CDR1 is MDHEN and CDR2 SYDVKM. For the CDR3, the DNA is TGTGCCAGCAGGGACCGACAGGGCTCTGGAAACACCATATATTTT. This codes for CASRDRQGSGNTIYF.

The V gene is TRBV4-1, the J gene TRBJ2-7, with D possibly TRBD2 on 6 matching bases. The germline V gene encodes CDR1 MGHRA and CDR2 YSYEKL. The CDR3 is made up of 14 amino acids. Trimming took 0 bases from V and 7 from J, leaving 13 bases between them. The DNA of the CDR3 is TGCGCCAGCAGCCAAGATCGCGGGATTCGGGAGCAGTACTTC. Amino acids: CASSQDRGIREQYF.

The chain joins TRBV27 to TRBJ1-5; D is unclear. The CDR3 spans 13 residues. Trimming took 3 bases from V and 5 from J, leaving 8 bases between them. Looked up from germline, CDR1 is MNHEY and CDR2 is SMNVEV (reference sequence). Here the CDR3 reads CASSFGGYQPQHF. Here the CDR3 DNA reads TGTGCCAGCAGTTTTGGAGGGTATCAGCCCCAGCATTTT.

This clonotype has ten or more counts. The genes are TRBV11-2 and TRBJ1-2; 12 bases are shared with TRBD1. V trimming: 1 base; J trimming: 4 bases; junction bases outside the gene matches: 10. CDR1 and CDR2 (germline): SGHAT, FQNNGV. The CDR3 spans 18 residues. CDR3 DNA sequence: TGTGCCAGCAGCTTAGCAGGCGGGGACAGGGGGCTCGTCTATGGCTACACCTTC. It translates to CASSLAGGDRGLVYGYTF. Supplemented by reference TRBV11-2 and TRBJ1-2, the full variable domain reads EAGVAQSPRYKIIEKRQSVAFWCNPISGHATLYWYQQILGQGPKLLIQFQNNGVVDDSQLPKDRFSAERLKGVDSTLKIQPAKLEDSAVYLCASSLAGGDRGLVYGYTFGSGTRLTVV.

This clonotype was counted ten times or more. The chain couples TRBV20-1 to TRBJ1-6; tentative D call: TRBD1 (5 bases). Germline CDR1 and CDR2: DFQATT and SNEGSKA (reference sequence). V lost 3 bases, J lost 12 bases, and 6 bases lay in between. The CDR3 spans 10 residues. CDR3 in DNA: TGCAGTGCTAGTACAGGACCCCTCCACTTT. Amino acids: CSASTGPLHF.

This clonotype was seen more than once but under ten times. The V and J genes are TRBV5-5 and TRBJ1-2; 7 bases align to TRBD1. CDR1 SGHKS and CDR2 YYEKEE come from the germline V gene (reference sequence). Losses at the gene ends were 1 base for V and 3 bases for J; bases not matched to a gene: 9. There are 16 residues in the CDR3. The CDR3 spells CASSLLEGANHYGYTF. CDR3 nucleotides: TGTGCCAGCAGCTTGCTCGAGGGGGCGAACCACTATGGCTACACCTTC.

V is TRBV7-9 and J is TRBJ2-7, with D perhaps matching TRBD2 (5 bases). The germline CDR1 and CDR2 sequences are SEHNR and FQNEAQ (reference sequence). CDR3 length: 13 amino acids. Trimming shortened V by 4 bases and J by 2 bases, and 9 bases separated the two germline ends. The chain's CDR3 is CASSSDYPYEQYF. The CDR3 DNA sequence: TGTGCCAGCAGCTCTGACTACCCCTACGAGCAGTACTTC. The full variable domain, with the rest looked up from reference TRBV7-9 and TRBJ2-7, is DTGVSQNPRHKITKRGQNVTFRCDPISEHNRLYWYRQTLGQGPEFLTYFQNEAQLEKSRLLSDRFSAERPKGSFSTLEIQRTEQGDSAMYLCASSSDYPYEQYFGPGTRLTVT.

The V and J genes are TRBV7-2 and TRBJ2-1; D perhaps matches TRBD2 (6 bases). This CDR3 has 15 amino acids. Germline CDR1 and CDR2: SGHTA and FQGNSA. V lost 2 bases, J lost 3 bases, and 11 bases lay in between. CDR3 region: CASSLLGGNYNEQFF. CDR3 DNA: TGTGCCAGCAGCTTATTGGGGGGTAACTACAATGAGCAGTTCTTC.

The J gene is TRBJ2-2, the V gene TRBV5-4, with 14 bases identical to TRBD2. The ends lost 3 bases at V and 7 bases at J; junction bases unmatched: 5. The CDR3 is made up of 16 amino acids. Germline CDR1 SGHNT, CDR2 YYREEE (reference sequence). CDR3: CASSSGTSGSIGELFF. CDR3 nucleotides: TGTGCCAGCAGCTCCGGGACTAGCGGGAGTATCGGGGAGCTGTTTTTT.

V gene TRBV28 combines with J gene TRBJ2-7, with 14 bases aligning to TRBD2. Germline V lookup: CDR1 MDHEN, CDR2 SYDVKM. The ends lost 4 bases at V and 5 bases at J; junction bases unmatched: 13. This CDR3 contains 18 residues. The CDR3 region has the DNA TGTGCCAGCAGTTCCTCCGGGACAGGGGGACTAGCGGGAGACGAGCAGTACTTC. Amino acids: CASSSSGTGGLAGDEQYF.

A few counts support this clonotype. The rearrangement links TRBV5-1 to TRBJ2-3; TRBD2 matches at 14 bases. CDR3 size: 16 residues. Germline lookup yields CDR1 SGHRS and CDR2 YFSETQ. After removal of 8 bases from V and 2 bases from J, the junction contained 7 bases not matched to a gene. The CDR3: CASTGLAGEYTDTQYF. In DNA form, the CDR3 reads TGCGCCAGTACGGGACTAGCGGGAGAGTACACAGATACGCAGTATTTT.

This chain uses TRBV28 with TRBJ2-7, with 7 positions matching TRBD2. The CDR3 consists of 13 residues. Germline CDR1 is MDHEN and CDR2 is SYDVKM. After removal of 8 bases from V and 2 bases from J, the junction contained 6 bases not matched to a gene. The CDR3 spells CASLKRETYEQYF. The CDR3 DNA is TGTGCCAGCCTAAAGCGGGAAACCTACGAGCAGTACTTC. The full variable domain, its missing parts supplied by reference TRBV28 and TRBJ2-7, is DVKVTQSSRYLVKRTGEKVFLECVQDMDHENMFWYRQDPGLGLRLIYFSYDVKMKEKGDIPEGYSVSREKKERFSLILESASTNQTSMYLCASLKRETYEQYFGPGTRLTVT.

Notes on this clonotype: A much larger clone differs by one base, so this may be a read error. The V and J genes are TRBV28 and TRBJ2-5; 7 bases map to TRBD1. Trimming removed 6 bases from V and 1 base from J; junction bases left unmatched: 8. This CDR3 is 15 amino acids long. Germline V CDR1 and CDR2: MDHEN, SYDVKM. The CDR3 coding sequence is TGTGCCAGCAGGGGGGCTAGGGACAGCCAAGAGACCCAGTACTTC. This sequence encodes CASRGARDSQETQYF.

This clonotype was picked up a small number of times. The CDR3 is CASSLAVGGPNQPQHF. CDR3 nucleotide sequence: TGTGCCAGCAGCTTGGCCGTTGGGGGCCCCAATCAGCCCCAGCATTTT. The V call is TRBV5-8, the J call TRBJ1-5; a possible D gene is TRBD1 (6 bases). V lost 0 bases and J 3 bases, leaving 13 bases between the germline ends. The CDR3 runs 16 residues. Germline CDR1 is SGHTS and CDR2 is YDEGEE.

The table lists this clonotype with many counts. The chain carries TRBV7-9 and TRBJ2-1, with 9 bases identical to TRBD2. Germline assignment: CDR1 SEHNR and CDR2 FQNEAQ (reference sequence). This CDR3 is 15 amino acids long. V trimming: 5 bases; J trimming: 8 bases; junction bases outside the gene matches: 10. CDR3 protein: CASSPGLARGYEQFF. The CDR3 DNA follows: TGTGCCAGCAGCCCCGGACTAGCGAGAGGGTATGAGCAGTTCTTC.

This clonotype was observed many times. The gene calls are TRBV6-5 and TRBJ1-1; D is perhaps TRBD1 (5 bases). The CDR3 sequence is 16 residues long. Between the trimmed V and J ends, which lost 2 bases and 4 bases, there was a span of 17 bases. The germline V gene has CDR1 MNHEY and CDR2 SVGAGI. CDR3 in amino acids: CASSYEYRMISTEAFF. The CDR3 DNA reads TGTGCCAGCAGTTACGAGTACAGGATGATTTCCACTGAAGCTTTCTTT.

The rearrangement uses TRBV18 and TRBJ2-7, with D possibly called TRBD1 or TRBD2 (5 bases each). V lost 0 bases and J 7 bases, leaving 13 bases between the germline ends. The CDR3 consists of 14 residues. The germline V gene encodes CDR1 KGHSH and CDR2 LQKENI. Here the CDR3 reads CASSPPYRTWEQYF. The CDR3 coding sequence is TGTGCCAGCTCACCACCGTACAGGACTTGGGAGCAGTACTTC.

The rearrangement links TRBV5-4 to TRBJ2-5; D unclear. V lost 0 bases, J lost 7 bases, and 7 bases lay in between. CDR1 SGHNT and CDR2 YYREEE come from the germline V gene (reference sequence). The CDR3 spans 12 residues. The CDR3 protein is CASSLEVGTQYF. DNA of the CDR3: TGTGCCAGCAGCTTGGAGGTTGGGACCCAGTACTTC. The whole variable domain, remainder taken from reference TRBV5-4 and TRBJ2-5, is ETGVTQSPTHLIKTRGQQVTLRCSSQSGHNTVSWYQQALGQGPQFIFQYYREEENGRGNFPPRFSGLQFPNYSSELNVNALELDDSALYLCASSLEVGTQYFGPGTRLLVL.

The V call is TRBV6-5, the J call TRBJ1-1; D is uncertain. Trimming pared 2 bases from V and 0 bases from J, leaving 10 bases between. The CDR3 sequence is 15 residues long. Germline V CDR1 and CDR2: MNHEY, SVGAGI. The CDR3 bases are TGTGCCAGCAGTTACCTCGGGTATGTGAACACTGAAGCTTTCTTT. Translating it yields CASSYLGYVNTEAFF.

This clonotype was recorded a few times. This chain links TRBV5-1 with TRBJ2-7, with 12 bases identical to TRBD2. The V gene's germline CDR1 is SGHRS and CDR2 YFSETQ. The V and J ends lost 4 bases and 5 bases, in that order; junction bases with no gene match: 4. The CDR3 runs to 14 residues. The CDR3 region is CASSLRTSGNEQYF. For the CDR3, the DNA is TGCGCCAGCAGCCTTAGGACTAGCGGGAACGAGCAGTACTTC. Combining the CDR3 with reference TRBV5-1 and TRBJ2-7 gives the whole variable domain KAGVTQTPRYLIKTRGQQVTLSCSPISGHRSVSWYQQTPGQGLQFLFEYFSETQRNKGNFPGRFSGRQFSNSRSEMNVSTLELGDSALYLCASSLRTSGNEQYFGPGTRLTVT.

The chain couples TRBV7-9 to TRBJ1-2; D gene unclear. V was pared by 6 bases and J by 3 bases, with 14 bases between. From germline, CDR1 is SEHNR and CDR2 FQNEAQ (reference sequence). The CDR3 is 14 amino acids. CDR3 region: CASSHEGLHYGYTF. In DNA form, the CDR3 reads TGTGCCAGCAGTCACGAAGGGTTACACTATGGCTACACCTTC.